What follows are 4 T cell receptor beta chains derived from one specimen sequenced in a study of blood T cell repertoires in COVID-19. The repertoire was sequenced with immunoSEQ multiplex PCR; TCRdb's copy has only in-frame clones and lacks some. The sample shows about 210,000 clones, roughly 85% of them seen only once. Sequencing used peripheral blood. The origin of the receptors is a woman aged 70-85 years with COVID-19, enrolled during active disease.

The rearrangement links TRBV6-5 to TRBJ2-7, with TRBD1 identical over 7 bases. This CDR3 has 12 residues. Germline values: CDR1 MNHEY, CDR2 SVGAGI. J was trimmed by 2 bases and V by 10 bases; bases with no gene match: 5. The CDR3 DNA reads TGTGCCACTCGGGACAGAGCCTACGAGCAGTACTTC. Translated: CATRDRAYEQYF.

The gene calls are TRBV18 and TRBJ2-7, with 10 bases that match TRBD1. Germline-derived CDR1 and CDR2 are KGHSH and LQKENI. The length of the CDR3 is 14 residues. J was trimmed by 4 bases and V by 2 bases; bases with no gene match: 2. CDR3 sequence (DNA): TGTGCCAGCTCACCAGCGGGACAGGGGTACGAGCAGTACTTC. Its translation is CASSPAGQGYEQYF.

This clone occurred a few times. The chain uses TRBV20-1 and TRBJ1-4; D remains unclear. The CDR3 has 14 residues. Trimming removed 3 bases at V and 0 bases at J, with 8 bases between. The germline gives CDR1 DFQATT, CDR2 SNEGSKA (reference sequence). CDR3 in amino acids: CSASSSATNEKLFF. In DNA, the CDR3 is TGCAGTGCTAGTTCCTCTGCAACTAATGAAAAACTGTTTTTT.

The chain combines TRBV15 with TRBJ2-1; 8 bases match TRBD2. J was trimmed by 4 bases and V by 0 bases; bases with no gene match: 5. CDR1 is LNHNV and CDR2 is YYDKDF in the germline V gene (reference sequence). The CDR3 consists of 16 residues. The CDR3 nucleotides are TGTGCCACCAGCAGAGATTTCCAGCGGGAGTACAATGAGCAGTTCTTC. Its protein product is CATSRDFQREYNEQFF.